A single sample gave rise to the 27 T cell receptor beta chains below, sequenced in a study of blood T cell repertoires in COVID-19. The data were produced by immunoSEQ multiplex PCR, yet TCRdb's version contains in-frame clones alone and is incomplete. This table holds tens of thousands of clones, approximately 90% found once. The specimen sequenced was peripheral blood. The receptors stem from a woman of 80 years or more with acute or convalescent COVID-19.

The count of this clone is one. The CDR3 loop is CASRTGVEQYF. CDR3 DNA: TGTGCCAGCAGAACAGGGGTCGAGCAGTACTTC. The rearrangement links TRBV6-5 to TRBJ2-7; 7 bases match TRBD1. The germline CDR1 and CDR2 sequences are MNHEY and SVGAGI. V dropped 6 bases and J dropped 6; count of bases not matched to a gene: 2. CDR3 length: 11 residues.

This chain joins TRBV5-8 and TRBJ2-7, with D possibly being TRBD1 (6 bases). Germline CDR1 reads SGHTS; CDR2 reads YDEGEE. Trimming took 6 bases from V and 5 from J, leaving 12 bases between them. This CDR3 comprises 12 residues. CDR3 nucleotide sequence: TGTGCCAGCACCCTACAGGGAAACGAGCAGTACTTC. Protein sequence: CASTLQGNEQYF.

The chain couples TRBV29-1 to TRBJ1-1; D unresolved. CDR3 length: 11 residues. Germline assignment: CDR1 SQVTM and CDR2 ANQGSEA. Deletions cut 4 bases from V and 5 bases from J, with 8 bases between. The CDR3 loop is CSVATTTEAFF. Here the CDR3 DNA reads TGCAGCGTTGCAACAACGACTGAAGCTTTCTTT.

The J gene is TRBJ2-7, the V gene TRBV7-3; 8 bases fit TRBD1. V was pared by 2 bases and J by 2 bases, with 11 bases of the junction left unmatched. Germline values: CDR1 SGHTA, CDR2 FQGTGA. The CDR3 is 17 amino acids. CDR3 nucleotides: TGTGCCAGCAGCTTAGAAGGGACAGGCCCCTTTCCCTACGAGCAGTACTTC. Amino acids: CASSLEGTGPFPYEQYF.

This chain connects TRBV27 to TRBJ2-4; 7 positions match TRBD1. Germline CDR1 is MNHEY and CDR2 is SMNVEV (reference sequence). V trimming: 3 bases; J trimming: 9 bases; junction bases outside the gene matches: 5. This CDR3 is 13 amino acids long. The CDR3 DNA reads TGTGCCAGCAGTTTGATCGCAGGGGGCATTCAGTACTTC. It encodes CASSLIAGGIQYF.

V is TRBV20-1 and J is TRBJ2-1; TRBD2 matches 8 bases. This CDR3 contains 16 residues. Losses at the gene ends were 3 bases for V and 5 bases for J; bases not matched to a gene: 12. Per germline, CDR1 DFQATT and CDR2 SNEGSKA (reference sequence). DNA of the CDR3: TGCAGTGCTAGTGCCCCAACTAGCGGAGTGAACAATGAGCAGTTCTTC. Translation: CSASAPTSGVNNEQFF.

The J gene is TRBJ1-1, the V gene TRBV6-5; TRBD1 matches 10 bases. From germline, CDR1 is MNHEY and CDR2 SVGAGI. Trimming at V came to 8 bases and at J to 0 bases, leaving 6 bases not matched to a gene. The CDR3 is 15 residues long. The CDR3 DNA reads TGTGCCAGCCGGGACAGGGGCCGGATGAACACTGAAGCTTTCTTT. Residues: CASRDRGRMNTEAFF.

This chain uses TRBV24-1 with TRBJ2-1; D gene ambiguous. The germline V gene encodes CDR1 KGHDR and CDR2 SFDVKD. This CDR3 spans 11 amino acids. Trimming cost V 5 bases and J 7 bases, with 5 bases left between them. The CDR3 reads CATSVNNEQFF. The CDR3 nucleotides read TGTGCCACCAGTGTTAATAATGAGCAGTTCTTC.

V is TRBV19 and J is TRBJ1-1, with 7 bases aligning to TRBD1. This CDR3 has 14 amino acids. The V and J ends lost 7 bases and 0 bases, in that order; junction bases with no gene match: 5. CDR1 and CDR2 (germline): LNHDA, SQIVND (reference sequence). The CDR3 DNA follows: TGTGCCAGTAAACTGGGACAGATGAACACTGAAGCTTTCTTT. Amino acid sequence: CASKLGQMNTEAFF.

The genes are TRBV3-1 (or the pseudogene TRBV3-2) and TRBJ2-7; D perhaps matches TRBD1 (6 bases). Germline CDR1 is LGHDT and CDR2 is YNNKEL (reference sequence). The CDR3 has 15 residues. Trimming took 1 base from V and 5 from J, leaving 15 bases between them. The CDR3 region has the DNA TGTGCCAGCAGCCAAGCAGGGGCCTTCTCGAACGAGCAGTACTTC. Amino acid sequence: CASSQAGAFSNEQYF.

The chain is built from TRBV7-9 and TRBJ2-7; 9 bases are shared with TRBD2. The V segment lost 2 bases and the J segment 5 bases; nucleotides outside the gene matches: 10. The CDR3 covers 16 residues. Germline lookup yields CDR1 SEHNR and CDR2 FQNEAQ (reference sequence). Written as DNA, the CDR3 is TGTGCCAGCAGCTTAAGGCGGGAGGGCCGGGGAAACGAGCAGTACTTC. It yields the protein CASSLRREGRGNEQYF.

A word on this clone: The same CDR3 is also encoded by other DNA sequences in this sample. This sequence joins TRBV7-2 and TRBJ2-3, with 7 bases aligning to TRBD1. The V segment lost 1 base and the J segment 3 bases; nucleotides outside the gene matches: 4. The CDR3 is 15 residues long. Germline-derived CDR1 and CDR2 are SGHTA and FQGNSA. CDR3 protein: CASSLGAGGTDTQYF. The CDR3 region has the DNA TGTGCCAGCAGCTTAGGAGCAGGGGGAACAGATACGCAGTATTTT.

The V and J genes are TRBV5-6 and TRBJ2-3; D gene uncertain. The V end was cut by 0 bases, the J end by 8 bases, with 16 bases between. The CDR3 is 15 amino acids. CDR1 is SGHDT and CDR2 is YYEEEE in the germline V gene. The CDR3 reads CASSLGSTGVSTQYF. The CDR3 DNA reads TGTGCCAGCAGCTTGGGGTCGACGGGTGTGTCTACGCAGTATTTT.

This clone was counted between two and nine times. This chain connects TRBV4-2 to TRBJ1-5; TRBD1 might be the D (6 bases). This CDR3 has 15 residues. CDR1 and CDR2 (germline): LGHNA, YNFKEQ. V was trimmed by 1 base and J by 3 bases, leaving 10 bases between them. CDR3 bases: TGTGCCAGCAGCCAAGGTACAGGGCACAATCAGCCCCAGCATTTT. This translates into CASSQGTGHNQPQHF.

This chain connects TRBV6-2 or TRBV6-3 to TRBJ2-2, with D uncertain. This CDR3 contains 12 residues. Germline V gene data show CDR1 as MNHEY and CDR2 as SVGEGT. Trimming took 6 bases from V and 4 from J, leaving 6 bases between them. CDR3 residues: CASSLFTGELFF. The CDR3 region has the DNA TGTGCCAGCAGCCTATTCACCGGGGAGCTGTTTTTT.

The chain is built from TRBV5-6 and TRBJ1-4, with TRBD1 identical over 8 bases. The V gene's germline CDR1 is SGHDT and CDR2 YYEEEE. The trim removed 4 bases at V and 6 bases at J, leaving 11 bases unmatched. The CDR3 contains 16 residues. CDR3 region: CASSGPQGAEDEKLFF. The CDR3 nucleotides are TGTGCCAGCAGCGGCCCCCAGGGGGCGGAGGATGAAAAACTGTTTTTT.

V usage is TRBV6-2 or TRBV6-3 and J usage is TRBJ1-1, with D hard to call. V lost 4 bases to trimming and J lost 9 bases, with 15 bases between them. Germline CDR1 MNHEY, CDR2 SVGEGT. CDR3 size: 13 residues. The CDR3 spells CASSSIVEVKAFF. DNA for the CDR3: TGTGCCAGCAGTTCCATTGTTGAGGTCAAAGCTTTCTTT.

This CDR3 reads CASSLVRTGGYEQYF. CDR3 coding DNA: TGTGCCAGCAGCTTAGTTAGGACAGGGGGATACGAGCAGTACTTC. This chain links TRBV7-8 with TRBJ2-7; 10 nucleotides agree with TRBD1. Germline-derived CDR1 and CDR2 are SGHVS and FQNEAQ. V lost 1 base and J lost 4; bases outside the gene matches: 4. This CDR3 has 15 residues.

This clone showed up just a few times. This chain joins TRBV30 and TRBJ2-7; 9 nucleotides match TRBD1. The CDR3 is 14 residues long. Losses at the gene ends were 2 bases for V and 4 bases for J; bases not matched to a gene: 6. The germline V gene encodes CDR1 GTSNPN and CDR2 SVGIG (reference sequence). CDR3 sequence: CAWSSGTGFYEQYF. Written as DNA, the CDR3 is TGTGCCTGGAGTTCCGGGACAGGGTTTTACGAGCAGTACTTC. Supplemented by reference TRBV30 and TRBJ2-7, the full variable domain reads SQTIHQWPATLVQPVGSPLSLECTVEGTSNPNLYWYRQAAGRGLQLLFYSVGIGQISSEVPQNLSASRPQDRQFILSSKKLLLSDSGFYLCAWSSGTGFYEQYFGPGTRLTVT.

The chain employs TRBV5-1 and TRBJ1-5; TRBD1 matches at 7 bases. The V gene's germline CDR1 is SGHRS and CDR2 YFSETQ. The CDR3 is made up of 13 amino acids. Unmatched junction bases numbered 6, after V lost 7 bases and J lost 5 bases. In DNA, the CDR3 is TGCGCCAGCCGGGACAGTTTTGATCAGCCCCAGCATTTT. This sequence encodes CASRDSFDQPQHF.

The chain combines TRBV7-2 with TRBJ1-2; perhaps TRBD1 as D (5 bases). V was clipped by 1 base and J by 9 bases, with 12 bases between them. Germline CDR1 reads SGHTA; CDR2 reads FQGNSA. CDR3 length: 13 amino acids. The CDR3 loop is CASSLETAHRYTF. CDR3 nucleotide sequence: TGTGCCAGCAGCTTAGAGACAGCCCATCGCTACACCTTC.

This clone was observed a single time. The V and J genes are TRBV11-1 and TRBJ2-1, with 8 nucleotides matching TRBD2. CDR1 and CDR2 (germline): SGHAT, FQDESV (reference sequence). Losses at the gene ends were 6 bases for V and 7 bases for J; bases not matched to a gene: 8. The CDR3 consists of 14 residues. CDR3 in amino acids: CASSQLAEGNEQFF. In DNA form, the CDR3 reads TGTGCCAGCAGTCAACTAGCGGAGGGAAATGAGCAGTTCTTC.

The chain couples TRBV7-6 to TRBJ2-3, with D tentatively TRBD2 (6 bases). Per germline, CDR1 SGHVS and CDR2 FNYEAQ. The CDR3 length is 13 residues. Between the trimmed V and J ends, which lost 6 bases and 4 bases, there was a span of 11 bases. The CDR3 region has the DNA TGTGCCAGCAGACTCCGGGGGTCAGATACGCAGTATTTT. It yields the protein CASRLRGSDTQYF.

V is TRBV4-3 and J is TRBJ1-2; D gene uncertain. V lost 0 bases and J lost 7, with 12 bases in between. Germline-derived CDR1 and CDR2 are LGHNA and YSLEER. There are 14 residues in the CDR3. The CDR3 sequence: CASSQDQSPVGYTF. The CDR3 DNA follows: TGCGCCAGCAGCCAAGATCAATCCCCAGTTGGCTACACCTTC.

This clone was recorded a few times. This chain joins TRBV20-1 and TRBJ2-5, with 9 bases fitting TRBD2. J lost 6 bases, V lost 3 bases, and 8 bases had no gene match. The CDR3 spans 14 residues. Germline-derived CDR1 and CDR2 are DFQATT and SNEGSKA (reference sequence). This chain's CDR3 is CSASGGGAVKTQYF. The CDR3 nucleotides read TGCAGTGCTAGTGGCGGGGGGGCAGTAAAGACCCAGTACTTC.

CDR3 nucleotide sequence: TGTGCCAGCTCACCATTCGGGAGCTCTGGAAACACCATATATTTT. This codes for CASSPFGSSGNTIYF. V is TRBV18 and J is TRBJ1-3; D is undetermined. The CDR3 spans 15 residues. With 2 bases removed from V and 0 bases from J, the gap between germline ends came to 8 bases. Per the germline V gene, CDR1 is KGHSH and CDR2 is LQKENI.

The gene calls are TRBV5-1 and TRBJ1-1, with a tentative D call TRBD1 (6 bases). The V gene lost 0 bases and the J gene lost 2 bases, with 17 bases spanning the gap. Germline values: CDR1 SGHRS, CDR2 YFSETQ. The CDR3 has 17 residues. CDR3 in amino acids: CASSLVGLGAKNTEAFF. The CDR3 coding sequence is TGCGCCAGCAGCTTGGTTGGCCTGGGGGCTAAAAACACTGAAGCTTTCTTT.